These 18 T cell receptor beta chains share one sample of origin, sequenced in a study of T cells after yellow fever vaccination. TCRdb reprocessed the 5' RACE reads via MiXCR and lists one record per CDR3 protein. The table lists under 550,000 distinct CDR3 sequences, less than 25% of them singletons. This material consisted of PBMCs, taken 20 to 25 days after the first yellow fever vaccination. These receptor sequences come from a man between 18 and 29 years old who received the YFV17D yellow fever vaccine.

This clonotype has a handful of counts. This chain links TRBV7-6 with TRBJ2-2; 10 nucleotides match TRBD2. The V segment lost 2 bases and the J segment 4 bases; nucleotides outside the gene matches: 4. Per germline, CDR1 SGHVS and CDR2 FNYEAQ. The CDR3 contains 16 residues. CDR3 protein: CASSLTSGAFTGELFF. The CDR3, as DNA: TGTGCCAGCAGCTTAACTAGCGGGGCCTTCACCGGGGAGCTGTTTTTT.

This clonotype appeared a few times. The V gene is TRBV4-3, the J gene TRBJ2-5; TRBD1 aligns across 9 bases. With V trimmed by 0 bases and J by 0 bases, 14 bases remained unmatched. Germline CDR1 is LGHNA and CDR2 is YSLEER. The CDR3 length is 20 residues. DNA for the CDR3: TGCGCCAGCAGCCAAGAGCCCTGGAATGACAGGGGGAGGTACCAAGAGACCCAGTACTTC. Translation: CASSQEPWNDRGRYQETQYF.

This sequence joins TRBV6-6 and TRBJ2-7; D not certain. Trimming took off 7 bases at V and 5 bases at J, with 15 bases between the two ends. CDR3 size: 13 residues. Germline CDR1 MNHNY, CDR2 SVGAGI (reference sequence). The CDR3 reads CASTPSSGHEQYF. The CDR3 nucleotides are TGTGCCAGCACCCCTTCGAGTGGGCACGAGCAGTACTTC.

This rearrangement joins TRBV7-9 to TRBJ2-5, with TRBD2 matching 11 bases. J was trimmed by 4 bases and V by 1 base; bases with no gene match: 5. The CDR3 is made up of 16 amino acids. Germline-derived CDR1 and CDR2 are SEHNR and FQNEAQ (reference sequence). The CDR3 nucleotides read TGTGCCAGCAGCTTAGTCCGACTAGCGGGGAGAGAGACCCAGTACTTC. Translated: CASSLVRLAGRETQYF.

The chain carries TRBV5-1 and TRBJ2-7; a possible D gene is TRBD1 (6 bases). V was cut by 2 bases and J by 4 bases, with 16 bases left in between. The V gene's germline CDR1 is SGHRS and CDR2 YFSETQ. The CDR3 extends over 15 amino acids. The CDR3 loop reads CASSFAAGASYEQYV. Written as DNA, the CDR3 is TGCGCCAGCAGCTTCGCGGCAGGGGCAAGTTACGAGCAGTACGTC.

The chain is built from TRBV7-2 and TRBJ2-1; no clear D. The CDR3 is 12 amino acids. Germline CDR1 and CDR2: SGHTA and FQGNSA. V gave up 3 bases and J gave up 6 bases, with 6 bases separating them. This CDR3 reads CASSLSVNEQFF. CDR3 nucleotides: TGTGCCAGCAGCTTGAGTGTCAATGAGCAGTTCTTC.

This rearrangement joins TRBV7-2 to TRBJ1-3; D perhaps matches TRBD1 (6 bases). Trimming stripped 1 base from V and 2 bases from J, with 9 bases between. Germline V CDR1 and CDR2: SGHTA, FQGNSA. The CDR3 contains 15 residues. CDR3 sequence: CASSLVGTPGNTIYF. CDR3 sequence (DNA): TGTGCCAGCAGCTTAGTCGGGACACCTGGAAACACCATATATTTT.

This clonotype has only a few counts. V and J are TRBV2 and TRBJ2-5; D gene unclear. The V gene lost 10 bases and the J gene lost 5 bases, with 14 bases spanning the gap. The CDR3 is 12 amino acids. Germline V gives CDR1 SNHLY, CDR2 FYNNEI. This CDR3 is CAITIGWETQYF. DNA of the CDR3: TGTGCCATAACGATCGGGTGGGAGACCCAGTACTTC.

This clonotype occurred many times. The chain links TRBV12-3 or TRBV12-4 to TRBJ2-3; 8 bases match TRBD2. The CDR3 consists of 15 residues. Trimming removed 3 bases from V and 4 bases from J; junction bases left unmatched: 6. CDR3 sequence reads: CASSFAGGGADTQYF. The CDR3, as DNA: TGTGCCAGCAGTTTCGCGGGGGGCGGGGCAGATACGCAGTATTTT.

This clonotype was counted between two and nine times. The chain has TRBV6-2 or TRBV6-3 and TRBJ1-2; D remains unclear. There are 12 residues in the CDR3. The V end was cut by 6 bases, the J end by 6 bases, with 11 bases between. CDR1 and CDR2 (germline): MNHEY, SVGEGT. CDR3 residues: CASSRQGDGYTF. The CDR3 DNA reads TGTGCCAGCAGCCGTCAAGGAGATGGCTACACCTTC.

The chain is built from TRBV12-3 or TRBV12-4 and TRBJ1-1, with D unclear. With 7 bases removed from V and 2 bases from J, the gap between germline ends came to 14 bases. The CDR3 is 14 amino acids. In DNA, the CDR3 is TGTGCCAGCACCCCGGGCCCTTTAAACACTGAAGCTTTCTTT. The encoded protein is CASTPGPLNTEAFF.

The V and J genes are TRBV10-3 and TRBJ1-1; tentative D call: TRBD1 (6 bases). This CDR3 region has 14 residues. V shed 6 bases and J shed 2 bases, with 13 bases lying between them. Germline assignment: CDR1 ENHRY and CDR2 SYGVKD. The CDR3 loop is CAIRIQGVNTEAFF. The CDR3 DNA reads as TGTGCCATCAGGATACAGGGCGTAAACACTGAAGCTTTCTTT.

The V call is TRBV11-3, the J call TRBJ2-1; the D call may be TRBD1 or TRBD2 (5 bases each). Between the trimmed V and J ends, which lost 1 base and 10 bases, there was a span of 20 bases. Germline CDR1 reads SGHNT; CDR2 reads YENEEA. There are 16 residues in the CDR3. Here the CDR3 DNA reads TGTGCCAGCAGCTTAGGACCTCCGACAGTCACGGGAGAGCAGTTCTTC. Its translation is CASSLGPPTVTGEQFF.

The chain combines TRBV7-8 with TRBJ2-3; a weak D match, TRBD1 (6 bases). Trimming left V 7 bases short and J 1 base short, with 15 bases between. The germline V gene encodes CDR1 SGHVS and CDR2 FQNEAQ. The CDR3 consists of 15 residues. CDR3 residues: CASTLGAGGTDTQYF. The CDR3 DNA sequence: TGTGCCAGCACCTTGGGGGCCGGGGGCACAGATACGCAGTATTTT.

This clonotype was counted once. Given the absence of the conserved phenylalanine or tryptophan at the CDR3 end, a read error is likely. V gene TRBV20-1 combines with J gene TRBJ2-2; 8 nucleotides match TRBD2. The CDR3 extends over 15 amino acids. With 0 bases clipped from V and 6 bases from J, the junction kept 6 bases outside the gene matches. CDR1 and CDR2 from the germline V gene are DFQATT and SNEGSKA (reference sequence). The CDR3 protein is CSARDGTRRAGELFL. CDR3 bases: TGCAGTGCTAGAGATGGGACTAGGAGGGCCGGGGAGCTGTTTCTT.

This clonotype has only a few counts. The chain carries TRBV15 and TRBJ1-1; no firm D call. The CDR3 totals 14 residues. CDR1 is LNHNV and CDR2 is YYDKDF in the germline V gene (reference sequence). The germline V and J ends were trimmed by 3 bases and 5 bases, with 13 bases remaining between them. This chain's CDR3 is CATSRVDRKTEAFF. In DNA form, the CDR3 reads TGTGCCACCAGCAGGGTTGACCGGAAAACTGAAGCTTTCTTT.

This clonotype has ten or more counts. The chain has TRBV10-3 and TRBJ1-2; no clear D. Trimming cost V 6 bases and J 1 base, with 15 bases left between them. This CDR3 contains 15 residues. CDR1 and CDR2 (germline): ENHRY, SYGVKD. The CDR3, as DNA: TGTGCCATCAGGAGCGGCCAGGACCTTAACTATGGCTACACCTTC. Protein product: CAIRSGQDLNYGYTF.

The V and J genes are TRBV7-9 and TRBJ1-2, with no clear D. The ends were cut back, 5 bases at V and 8 bases at J, with 9 bases in the middle. The CDR3 has 11 amino acids. The germline gives CDR1 SEHNR, CDR2 FQNEAQ (reference sequence). The CDR3 DNA reads as TGTGCCAGCAGCCACGGATGGGGCTACACCTTC. This gives the protein CASSHGWGYTF.